This entry lists 31 T cell receptor beta chains sequenced from one sample in a study of cytomegalovirus exposure and HLA in healthy donors. 13 Jbeta primers and 60 Vbeta primers were used for the PCR. The data were produced by immunoSEQ multiplex PCR, yet TCRdb's version contains in-frame clones alone and is incomplete. The table gives some 120,000 clones; the top ten clones make up 6.8% of it. The specimen was PBMCs. The receptor source for this set is a man aged 35-49 years in good health and CMV-seropositive.

V gene TRBV27 combines with J gene TRBJ2-1, with TRBD2 matching over 7 bases. V gave up 5 bases and J gave up 2 bases; unmatched junction bases: 6. The germline gives CDR1 MNHEY, CDR2 SMNVEV (reference sequence). CDR3 length: 15 amino acids. This CDR3 is CASSTASGTYNEQFF. The CDR3 nucleotides read TGTGCCAGCAGTACAGCTAGCGGTACCTACAATGAGCAGTTCTTC.

The chain joins TRBV10-3 to TRBJ1-5; 9 positions match TRBD1. Looked up from germline, CDR1 is ENHRY and CDR2 is SYGVKD. The CDR3 is 15 amino acids. Trimming cost V 8 bases and J 2 bases; bases outside gene matches: 7. In nucleotides, the CDR3 is TGTGCCATCGGGGATCGGACAGGGGGCAATCAGCCCCAGCATTTT. Translation gives CAIGDRTGGNQPQHF.

V is TRBV6-5 and J is TRBJ1-5; no clear D gene. Deletions cut 8 bases from V and 2 bases from J, with 13 bases between. The CDR3 is made up of 14 amino acids. Looked up from germline, CDR1 is MNHEY and CDR2 is SVGAGI. The chain's CDR3 is CASQSVRGNQPQHF. CDR3 DNA: TGTGCCAGCCAGTCTGTGAGGGGCAATCAGCCCCAGCATTTT.

V is TRBV29-1 and J is TRBJ2-2; maybe TRBD1 (5 bases). Germline lookup yields CDR1 SQVTM and CDR2 ANQGSEA. This CDR3 contains 15 residues. The V gene lost 7 bases and the J gene lost 2 bases, with 17 bases spanning the gap. Here the CDR3 reads CSAQPRQYNTGELFF. CDR3 nucleotide sequence: TGCAGCGCCCAGCCCCGACAGTACAACACCGGGGAGCTGTTTTTT.

This chain uses TRBV9 with TRBJ1-2, with TRBD1 identical over 8 bases. The CDR3 length is 17 residues. The germline gives CDR1 SGDLS, CDR2 YYNGEE. Trimming at V came to 3 bases and at J to 3 bases, leaving 13 bases not matched to a gene. The chain's CDR3 is CASSARGAGGNDYGYTF. The DNA of the CDR3 is TGTGCCAGCAGCGCCAGGGGGGCAGGGGGCAACGACTATGGCTACACCTTC.

V is TRBV4-1 and J is TRBJ2-7; D may be TRBD2 (6 bases). Per germline, CDR1 MGHRA and CDR2 YSYEKL. The V gene lost 0 bases and the J gene lost 4 bases, with 13 bases spanning the gap. The CDR3 spans 15 residues. CDR3 loop: CASSQEGTGSYEQYF. In DNA, the CDR3 is TGCGCCAGCAGCCAAGAAGGGACTGGTTCGTACGAGCAGTACTTC.

The rearrangement joins TRBV9 to TRBJ2-7; 8 nucleotides agree with TRBD1. Germline CDR1 reads SGDLS; CDR2 reads YYNGEE. The CDR3 spans 13 residues. The ends lost 0 bases at V and 4 bases at J; junction bases unmatched: 0. The CDR3 region is CASSVGDRYEQYF. The CDR3 bases are TGTGCCAGCAGCGTAGGGGACAGGTACGAGCAGTACTTC.

This rearrangement joins TRBV7-2 to TRBJ2-5; TRBD1 might be the D (5 bases). The V and J ends lost 4 bases and 2 bases respectively, with 14 bases between them. This CDR3 region has 15 residues. Per the germline V gene, CDR1 is SGHTA and CDR2 is FQGNSA. The CDR3: CASSSPGPRQETQYF. For the CDR3, the DNA is TGTGCCAGCAGCTCACCAGGGCCACGACAAGAGACCCAGTACTTC.

V is TRBV7-8 and J is TRBJ1-5, with D maybe TRBD1 (6 bases). CDR1 and CDR2 (germline): SGHVS, FQNEAQ. CDR3 size: 15 residues. Trimming removed 4 bases at V and 3 bases at J, with 13 bases between. The CDR3 coding sequence is TGTGCCAGCAGCTCCCAGAGACAGGCCAATCAGCCCCAGCATTTT. Amino acids: CASSSQRQANQPQHF.

This rearrangement joins TRBV19 to TRBJ2-7, with a tentative D call TRBD1 (5 bases). CDR1 is LNHDA and CDR2 is SQIVND in the germline V gene (reference sequence). The CDR3 totals 13 residues. V dropped 9 bases and J dropped 1 base, with 13 bases sitting between them. This chain's CDR3 is CASRALGSYEQYF. In nucleotides, the CDR3 is TGTGCCAGCAGGGCTTTAGGGTCCTACGAGCAGTACTTC.

The chain couples TRBV28 to TRBJ2-2, with 9 positions matching TRBD1. V was pared by 4 bases and J by 7 bases, with 7 bases of the junction left unmatched. From germline, CDR1 is MDHEN and CDR2 SYDVKM. The CDR3 spans 15 residues. Here the CDR3 reads CASSSGQGRGGELFF. Here the CDR3 DNA reads TGTGCCAGCAGTTCGGGACAGGGACGGGGCGGGGAGCTGTTTTTT.

V usage is TRBV7-9 and J usage is TRBJ2-1, with 8 bases aligning to TRBD1. The CDR3 has 16 amino acids. Germline CDR1 and CDR2: SEHNR and FQNEAQ (reference sequence). Trimming took 3 bases from V and 5 from J; bases not matched to a gene: 9. In DNA, the CDR3 is TGTGCCAGCAGCTTTATAGGACAGGGCAGGGACAATGAGCAGTTCTTC. Residues: CASSFIGQGRDNEQFF.

The V and J genes are TRBV29-1 and TRBJ2-5, with TRBD1 identical over 9 bases. The CDR3 has 13 amino acids. CDR1 SQVTM and CDR2 ANQGSEA come from the germline V gene. J lost 4 bases, V lost 2 bases, and 2 bases had no gene match. Here the CDR3 DNA reads TGCAGCGTTGAACCGGACAGGGGAGAGACCCAGTACTTC. Amino acid sequence: CSVEPDRGETQYF.

This chain uses TRBV6-5 with TRBJ1-4, with a tentative D call TRBD1 (5 bases). Germline loops: CDR1 MNHEY, CDR2 SVGAGI. This CDR3 contains 15 residues. Trimming took off 6 bases at V and 3 bases at J, with 14 bases between the two ends. The CDR3 region is CASRDLGGANEKLFF. The DNA for the CDR3 is TGTGCCAGCAGGGACCTCGGGGGGGCTAATGAAAAACTGTTTTTT.

The chain carries TRBV15 and TRBJ2-7, with TRBD2 matching over 10 bases. With 1 base clipped from V and 3 bases from J, the junction kept 9 bases outside the gene matches. Germline V gives CDR1 LNHNV, CDR2 YYDKDF (reference sequence). The CDR3 runs 17 residues. Here the CDR3 DNA reads TGTGCCACCAGCAGAGTCCTAGCGGGAGTTAAATACTACGAGCAGTACTTC. As protein: CATSRVLAGVKYYEQYF.

The chain couples TRBV7-6 to TRBJ2-7; TRBD2 might be the D (5 bases). This CDR3 is built from 15 residues. Trimming took off 4 bases at V and 7 bases at J, with 20 bases between the two ends. CDR1 and CDR2 from the germline V gene are SGHVS and FNYEAQ. The CDR3 DNA sequence: TGTGCCAGCAGCTCCAGGACTGCCGCAGACGGAGAGCAGTACTTC. This codes for CASSSRTAADGEQYF.

The genes are TRBV5-1 and TRBJ1-1, with 7 positions matching TRBD1. From germline, CDR1 is SGHRS and CDR2 YFSETQ. V lost 0 bases to trimming and J lost 3 bases; unmatched junction nucleotides: 8. The CDR3 is 16 residues long. The CDR3 sequence is CASSLAGKGADTEAFF. The CDR3 region has the DNA TGCGCCAGCAGCTTGGCCGGGAAGGGGGCCGACACTGAAGCTTTCTTT.

This chain uses TRBV11-2 with TRBJ2-3; 7 bases fit TRBD1. The CDR3 is 13 residues long. Germline V gene sequence: CDR1 SGHAT, CDR2 FQNNGV. Trimming removed 10 bases from V and 0 bases from J; junction bases left unmatched: 4. The CDR3: CATDRVSTDTQYF. Written as DNA, the CDR3 is TGTGCCACTGACAGGGTGAGCACAGATACGCAGTATTTT.

Here the CDR3 reads CSVEYSSSGYNEQFF. As DNA, the CDR3 is TGCAGCGTTGAATACTCTAGCTCGGGCTACAATGAGCAGTTCTTC. The rearrangement uses TRBV29-1 and TRBJ2-1; D possibly corresponds to TRBD2 (5 bases). The V and J ends lost 2 bases and 3 bases respectively, with 14 bases between them. This CDR3 region has 15 residues. Germline CDR1 reads SQVTM; CDR2 reads ANQGSEA.

This rearrangement joins TRBV5-1 to TRBJ1-5, with TRBD1 matching 9 bases. V lost 0 bases, J lost 7 bases, and 8 bases stayed unmatched. Germline assignment: CDR1 SGHRS and CDR2 YFSETQ. The CDR3 sequence is 16 residues long. In DNA, the CDR3 is TGCGCCAGCAGCTTGGTGGGACAGGGCTCTAACCAGCCCCAGCATTTT. It is translated as CASSLVGQGSNQPQHF.

The chain joins TRBV6-1 to TRBJ2-7, with no clear D. V was clipped by 6 bases and J by 4 bases, with 4 bases between them. CDR3 length: 10 residues. Germline CDR1 is MNHNS and CDR2 is SASEGT. The CDR3 DNA follows: TGTGCCAGCAGGACTTACGAGCAGTACTTC. Protein sequence: CASRTYEQYF.

This chain uses TRBV7-3 with TRBJ2-1; no clear D. V lost 2 bases and J 6 bases, leaving 5 bases between the germline ends. The CDR3 loop spans 12 amino acids. CDR1 is SGHTA, CDR2 FQGTGA, per germline. CDR3 region: CASSLSGNEQFF. As DNA, the CDR3 is TGTGCCAGCAGCTTATCCGGCAATGAGCAGTTCTTC.

Concerning this clone: The sample holds other DNA sequences that translate to the same CDR3. The gene calls are TRBV28 and TRBJ1-1; D not resolved. CDR1 MDHEN and CDR2 SYDVKM come from the germline V gene. Trimming left V 5 bases short and J 6 bases short, with 16 bases between. This CDR3 is 14 amino acids long. The CDR3 is CASSPMGPWAEAFF. The CDR3, as DNA: TGTGCCAGCAGTCCAATGGGCCCTTGGGCTGAAGCTTTCTTT.

The chain combines TRBV5-4 with TRBJ1-1; D is unclear. Trimming took 4 bases from V and 3 from J, leaving 10 bases between them. Germline V lookup: CDR1 SGHNT, CDR2 YYREEE (reference sequence). The CDR3 covers 13 residues. CDR3 sequence reads: CASSLSRDTEAFF. In nucleotides, the CDR3 is TGTGCCAGCAGCCTGTCCCGGGACACTGAAGCTTTCTTT.

V and J are TRBV7-2 and TRBJ2-1; TRBD2 matches 11 bases. CDR3 length: 15 residues. V was clipped by 4 bases and J by 4 bases; unmatched bases: 3. Germline loops: CDR1 SGHTA, CDR2 FQGNSA. CDR3 coding DNA: TGTGCCAGCAGCTCCGGGACTAGCGGTTACAATGAGCAGTTCTTC. Its protein is CASSSGTSGYNEQFF.

This chain links TRBV11-2 with TRBJ2-7, with 9 bases that match TRBD1. Unmatched junction bases numbered 13, after V lost 5 bases and J lost 5 bases. The germline CDR1 and CDR2 sequences are SGHAT and FQNNGV. CDR3 length: 16 residues. CDR3 in amino acids: CASSPTSGTGIHEQYF. In DNA form, the CDR3 reads TGTGCCAGCAGCCCCACTTCAGGGACAGGGATCCACGAGCAGTACTTC.

J is TRBJ1-2 and V is TRBV6-1; 8 nucleotides match TRBD1. The V gene's germline CDR1 is MNHNS and CDR2 SASEGT. After removal of 2 bases from V and 3 bases from J, the junction contained 5 bases not matched to a gene. The CDR3 spans 15 residues. As DNA, the CDR3 is TGTGCCAGCAGTGAAAGGACAGGGCTGTACTATGGCTACACCTTC. This codes for CASSERTGLYYGYTF.

The chain joins TRBV28 to TRBJ2-6; 11 nucleotides match TRBD1. The CDR3 loop spans 18 amino acids. Germline lookup yields CDR1 MDHEN and CDR2 SYDVKM. The V and J ends lost 5 bases and 2 bases, in that order; junction bases with no gene match: 8. This CDR3 is CASSTGTGGLPGANVLTF. The CDR3 DNA reads as TGTGCCAGCAGTACCGGGACAGGGGGGCTCCCTGGGGCCAACGTCCTGACTTTC.

V usage is TRBV18 and J usage is TRBJ2-1, with D possibly TRBD2 on 6 matching bases. Between the trimmed V and J ends, which lost 0 bases and 8 bases, there was a span of 8 bases. CDR3 length: 13 amino acids. Germline V gene lookup returns CDR1 KGHSH and CDR2 LQKENI. CDR3 protein: CASSPPAGYEQFF. Written as DNA, the CDR3 is TGTGCCAGCTCACCACCGGCGGGGTATGAGCAGTTCTTC.

V and J are TRBV5-1 and TRBJ1-3; TRBD1 matches 11 bases. This CDR3 is built from 16 residues. Germline assignment: CDR1 SGHRS and CDR2 YFSETQ. J gave up 2 bases and V 2 bases, and 3 bases lay outside the gene matches. In nucleotides, the CDR3 is TGCGCCAGCAGCTTCGGACAGGGGGCTGCTGGAAACACCATATATTTT. Residues: CASSFGQGAAGNTIYF.

Points on this clone: Other DNA sequences in the same sample also yield this CDR3. The J gene is TRBJ2-7, the V gene TRBV6-1, with 8 nucleotides matching TRBD1. The J segment lost 4 bases and the V segment lost 9 bases, leaving 8 bases of the junction unmatched. The CDR3 sequence is 13 residues long. CDR1 is MNHNS, CDR2 SASEGT, per germline. The CDR3 coding sequence is TGTGCCAGTTCGCCGGGACAGGTTTACGAGCAGTACTTC. The encoded protein is CASSPGQVYEQYF.